This T cell receptor (beta chain) was sequenced during a study of T cell responses to AZD1222 COVID-19 vaccine. Findings and limits, study-wide: Spike-specific TCR breadth rose after two AZD1222 doses, and depth rose as well.

The germline V gene encodes CDR1 MDHEN and CDR2 SYDVKM. The CDR3 totals 14 residues. Trimming left V 5 bases short and J 7 bases short, with 17 bases between. Comment on this clone: Its antigen is unidentified.

Assay: immunoSEQ multiplex PCR; the TCRdb copy retains only in-frame clones and omits some. This table holds some 140,000 clones, 80% to 95% found once. The chain recombines TRBV28 with TRBJ1-1; tentatively, D is TRBD1 (5 bases). This receptor was taken from an adult in good health. This material consisted of peripheral blood, taken on day 0 of AZD1222 vaccination. The CDR3 reads CASSVTGEGGEAFF. The CDR3 DNA follows: TGTGCCAGCAGTGTAACGGGGGAAGGAGGTGAAGCTTTCTTT.